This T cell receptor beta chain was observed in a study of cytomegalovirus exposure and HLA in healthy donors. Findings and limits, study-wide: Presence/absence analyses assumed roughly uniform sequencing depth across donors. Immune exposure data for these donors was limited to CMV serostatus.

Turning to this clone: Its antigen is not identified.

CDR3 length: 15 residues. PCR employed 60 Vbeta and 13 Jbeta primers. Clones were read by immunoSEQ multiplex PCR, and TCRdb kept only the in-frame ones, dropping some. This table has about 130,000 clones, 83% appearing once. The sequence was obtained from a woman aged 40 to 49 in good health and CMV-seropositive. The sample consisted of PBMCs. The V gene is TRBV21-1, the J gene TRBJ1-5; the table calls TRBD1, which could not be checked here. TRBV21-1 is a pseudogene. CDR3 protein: CASSKTLGAEQPQHF. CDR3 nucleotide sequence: TGTGCCAGCAGCAAGACGCTGGGGGCGGAACAGCCCCAGCATTTT.